This entry lists 9 T cell receptor beta chains sequenced from one sample in a study of cytomegalovirus exposure and HLA in healthy donors. PCR primers comprised 60 Vbeta and 13 Jbeta primers. Assay used: immunoSEQ multiplex PCR; TCRdb lists only in-frame clones, some missing. The profile shows roughly 190,000 clones, around 87% of them singletons. The sample consisted of PBMCs. The receptors were gathered from a woman between 18 and 30 years old in good health and CMV-seronegative.

The chain couples TRBV9 to TRBJ2-3, with 7 bases lining up with TRBD1. There are 15 residues in the CDR3. Germline CDR1 is SGDLS and CDR2 is YYNGEE. The trim removed 5 bases at V and 0 bases at J, leaving 6 bases unmatched. The CDR3 DNA follows: TGTGCCAGCAGAGGACAGGAATCTAGCACAGATACGCAGTATTTT. Encoded protein: CASRGQESSTDTQYF.

In DNA form, the CDR3 reads TGCAGCGTTGGGGACCATAGGACAGGTTCATCCAACTATGGCTACACCTTC. Translating it yields CSVGDHRTGSSNYGYTF. The chain recombines TRBV29-1 with TRBJ1-2; 7 nucleotides agree with TRBD1. The V and J ends lost 4 bases and 2 bases, in that order; junction bases with no gene match: 16. CDR1 SQVTM and CDR2 ANQGSEA come from the germline V gene. The CDR3 runs to 17 residues.

The chain employs TRBV9 and TRBJ2-3; D is possibly TRBD2 (6 bases). The CDR3 has 16 amino acids. Trimming cost V 0 bases and J 5 bases, with 16 bases left between them. CDR1 is SGDLS and CDR2 is YYNGEE in the germline V gene. This CDR3 reads CASSVAGSLAGDTQYF. The CDR3 bases are TGTGCCAGCAGCGTAGCCGGGAGTTTGGCTGGAGATACGCAGTATTTT.

This rearrangement joins TRBV11-2 to TRBJ2-7; TRBD1 aligns across 10 bases. The CDR3 has 14 amino acids. The J segment lost 6 bases and the V segment lost 9 bases, leaving 11 bases of the junction unmatched. From germline, CDR1 is SGHAT and CDR2 FQNNGV. CDR3 sequence reads: CASSTGQGTGEQYF. The CDR3 bases are TGTGCCAGTTCGACGGGACAGGGGACGGGCGAGCAGTACTTC.

The J gene is TRBJ2-7, the V gene TRBV30; possibly TRBD2 for D (6 bases). The V gene lost 5 bases and the J gene lost 4 bases, with 9 bases spanning the gap. Germline V gene sequence: CDR1 GTSNPN, CDR2 SVGIG (reference sequence). The CDR3 runs 11 residues. CDR3 nucleotides: TGTGCCTGGTCACTAGCTTACGAGCAGTACTTC. Encoded protein: CAWSLAYEQYF. Looking up the rest from reference TRBV30 and TRBJ2-7 gives the full variable domain: SQTIHQWPATLVQPVGSPLSLECTVEGTSNPNLYWYRQAAGRGLQLLFYSVGIGQISSEVPQNLSASRPQDRQFILSSKKLLLSDSGFYLCAWSLAYEQYFGPGTRLTVT.

The rearrangement links TRBV5-8 to TRBJ2-1; 9 positions agree with TRBD2. V was pared by 0 bases and J by 7 bases, with 11 bases of the junction left unmatched. The CDR3 consists of 17 residues. Per the germline V gene, CDR1 is SGHTS and CDR2 is YDEGEE. The CDR3 nucleotides are TGTGCCAGCAGCTTGGCCAGTGCTAGCGGGATTGAGAATGAGCAGTTCTTC. This gives the protein CASSLASASGIENEQFF. The full variable domain, in which reference TRBV5-8 and TRBJ2-1 provide the parts outside the CDR3, is EAGVTQSPTHLIKTRGQQATLRCSPISGHTSVYWYQQALGLGLQFLLWYDEGEERNRGNFPPRFSGRQFPNYSSELNVNALELEDSALYLCASSLASASGIENEQFFGPGTRLTVL.

The CDR3 nucleotides read TGCGCCAGCAGCCAAGATATGGCGCGGCGGGAGTCTTACACCGGGGAGCTGTTTTTT. As protein: CASSQDMARRESYTGELFF. The chain links TRBV4-3 to TRBJ2-2; 7 bases are a match to TRBD2. With 0 bases clipped from V and 3 bases from J, the junction kept 13 bases outside the gene matches. The CDR3 extends over 19 amino acids. Germline V gives CDR1 LGHNA, CDR2 YSLEER.

A word on this clone: The identical CDR3 is also encoded by other nucleotide sequences in the sample. CDR3 DNA: TGTGCCAGCAGTTTATCGGGGTATGGCTACACCTTC. Encoded protein: CASSLSGYGYTF. The V gene is TRBV28, the J gene TRBJ1-2, with D unresolved. CDR3 size: 12 residues. The V and J ends lost 1 base and 5 bases respectively, with 5 bases between them. Germline V CDR1 and CDR2: MDHEN, SYDVKM.

This chain uses TRBV2 with TRBJ1-3; D unresolved. Trimming left V 5 bases short and J 0 bases short, with 14 bases between. Germline values: CDR1 SNHLY, CDR2 FYNNEI. The CDR3 covers 16 residues. CDR3 in amino acids: CASSRSSGLSGNTIYF. CDR3 DNA: TGTGCCAGCAGTAGATCTAGCGGTCTCTCTGGAAACACCATATATTTT.